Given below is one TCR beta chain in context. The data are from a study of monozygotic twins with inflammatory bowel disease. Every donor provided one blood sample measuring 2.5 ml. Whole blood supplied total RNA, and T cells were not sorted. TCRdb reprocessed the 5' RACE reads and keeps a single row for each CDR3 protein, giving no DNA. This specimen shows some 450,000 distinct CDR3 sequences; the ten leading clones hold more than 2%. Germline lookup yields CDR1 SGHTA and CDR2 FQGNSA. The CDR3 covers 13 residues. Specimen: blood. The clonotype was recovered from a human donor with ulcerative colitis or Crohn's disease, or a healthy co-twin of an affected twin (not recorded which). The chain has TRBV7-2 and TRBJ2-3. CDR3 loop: CASSRPPTDTQYF.